This TCR beta chain was captured in a study of human T cells and chemical hapten exposure. For the study at large: Upper-back patches of 0.01% DPC were read at 6 days. Among samples, TCR yields varied mainly because of small differences in pooled library volume. Study-wide results and caveats: Unchanged with DPC sensitization were TCRs above 1 in 1000 frequency.

CDR3 length: 15 residues. The V gene lost 5 bases and the J gene lost 6 bases, with 19 bases spanning the gap. The germline V gene has CDR1 SGHAT and CDR2 FQNNGV. TCRdb analysed the RACE reads with MiXCR anew, one entry per CDR3 protein. In the table there are fewer than 100,000 distinct CDR3 sequences, around a tenth of which are singletons. Many counts were recorded for this clonotype. Its antigen is undetermined. Time point denoted: patch test 2, 6 weeks after DPC sensitization. As for treatment: therapeutic diphenylcyclopropenone sensitization with weekly scalp DPC. Each patch test followed a blood draw.

This clonotype was sampled from a man between 18 and 29 years old with alopecia areata. Some clones in this sample may be carry-over from other donors' samples. Sequencing was performed on whole blood, taken in connection with sensitization to the hapten diphenylcyclopropenone (DPC). The rearrangement uses TRBV11-2 and TRBJ2-5; D is perhaps TRBD1 or TRBD2 (6 bases each). The CDR3 region is CASSHPGAAVKTQYF. For the CDR3, the DNA is TGTGCCAGCAGCCATCCGGGGGCCGCGGTGAAGACCCAGTACTTC. The variable domain in full, completed from reference TRBV11-2 and TRBJ2-5, reads EAGVAQSPRYKIIEKRQSVAFWCNPISGHATLYWYQQILGQGPKLLIQFQNNGVVDDSQLPKDRFSAERLKGVDSTLKIQPAKLEDSAVYLCASSHPGAAVKTQYFGPGTRLLVL.